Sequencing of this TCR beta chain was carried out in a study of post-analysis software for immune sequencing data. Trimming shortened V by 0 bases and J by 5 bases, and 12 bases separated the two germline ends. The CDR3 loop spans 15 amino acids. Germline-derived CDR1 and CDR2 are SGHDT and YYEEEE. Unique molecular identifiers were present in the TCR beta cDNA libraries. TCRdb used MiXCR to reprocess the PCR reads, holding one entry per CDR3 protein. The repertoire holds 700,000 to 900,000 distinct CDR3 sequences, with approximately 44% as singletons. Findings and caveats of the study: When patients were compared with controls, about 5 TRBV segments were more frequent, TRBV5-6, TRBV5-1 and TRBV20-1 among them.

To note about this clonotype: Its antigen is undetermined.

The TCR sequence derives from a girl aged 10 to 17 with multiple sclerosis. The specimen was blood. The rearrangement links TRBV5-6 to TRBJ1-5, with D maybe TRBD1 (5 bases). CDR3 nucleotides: TGTGCCAGCAGCTTGGCCGGGGGGGGGTATCAGCCCCAGCATTTT. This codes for CASSLAGGGYQPQHF.